This paragraph covers one T cell receptor beta chain sequence. The investigators made TCR beta cDNA from 400 to 500 ng total RNA, using a constant-region primer. Sequencing libraries for TCR beta derived from three nested multiplex PCR rounds that used slightly modified ARM-PCR. Amplification in the first two PCR rounds was performed using TRBV1-TRBV30 forward primers and a C-beta reverse primer for approximately 10 cycles each. TCRdb independently ran MiXCR on the multiplex PCR reads; one entry per CDR3 protein. The sample holds just under 95,000 distinct CDR3 sequences, about 70% seen once. Co-extracting RNA and DNA was done with about 20-33 mg of unsorted bulk tissue as input. The study enrolled treatment-naive patients with chronic HBV infection. These data come from a study of tumor-infiltrating lymphocytes in primary liver carcinoma. Study details: The patients comprised men and women between the ages of 30 and 69 years. Staging of the tumors gave T1-T3 N0M0, with widths of about 4 to 10 cm.

CDR1 and CDR2 (germline): WSHSY, SAAADI. Trimming left V 5 bases short and J 0 bases short, with 7 bases between. This CDR3 has 14 residues. Input material: tumor-adjacent normal liver tissue. The chain links TRBV10-2 to TRBJ2-2; D call uncertain. This TCR derives from a man aged 35 to 55 with primary liver carcinoma and hepatitis B virus infection. CDR3 in DNA: TGCGCCAGCAGTACACACGCGAACACCGGGGAGCTGTTTTTT. Translating gives CASSTHANTGELFF.